These 18 T cell receptor beta chains came from one sample sequenced in a study of cytomegalovirus exposure and HLA in healthy donors. PCR was performed using 60 Vbeta and 13 Jbeta primers. TCRdb keeps only in-frame clones here, not all; method: immunoSEQ multiplex PCR. The table lists roughly 100,000 clones, about 16% of them singletons. The specimen was PBMCs. These receptors were taken from a female donor in good health and CMV-seronegative.

The chain employs TRBV7-9 and TRBJ1-2; 9 bases fit TRBD1. Germline lookup yields CDR1 SEHNR and CDR2 FQNEAQ (reference sequence). J was trimmed by 2 bases and V by 3 bases; bases with no gene match: 13. CDR3 length: 18 amino acids. CDR3 sequence: CASSFSLRDREGNYGYTF. CDR3 in DNA: TGTGCCAGCAGCTTTAGCCTACGGGACAGGGAGGGGAACTATGGCTACACCTTC. Based on the CDR3 plus reference TRBV7-9 and TRBJ1-2, the full variable domain is DTGVSQNPRHKITKRGQNVTFRCDPISEHNRLYWYRQTLGQGPEFLTYFQNEAQLEKSRLLSDRFSAERPKGSFSTLEIQRTEQGDSAMYLCASSFSLRDREGNYGYTFGSGTRLTVV.

The gene calls are TRBV28 and TRBJ2-1; TRBD2 matches 10 bases. The CDR3 contains 15 residues. CDR1 MDHEN and CDR2 SYDVKM come from the germline V gene. V lost 2 bases to trimming and J lost 13 bases; unmatched junction nucleotides: 11. The CDR3 region has the DNA TGTGCCAGCAGTTTACCAGCTAGCGGGAGATCCCCCCAGTTCTTC. Protein: CASSLPASGRSPQFF.

This sequence joins TRBV4-3 and TRBJ1-2; TRBD1 matches at 9 bases. V was pared by 1 base and J by 1 base, with 16 bases of the junction left unmatched. This CDR3 contains 20 residues. Germline CDR1 LGHNA, CDR2 YSLEER. This chain's CDR3 is CASSQASPGTGSFFNYGYTF. As DNA, the CDR3 is TGCGCCAGCAGCCAAGCCTCCCCCGGGACAGGGTCTTTCTTTAACTATGGCTACACCTTC.

The CDR3 DNA reads as TGTGCCAGCAGTAGACTACAGGGGTTTTCTCAGCCCCAGCATTTT. This sequence encodes CASSRLQGFSQPQHF. V usage is TRBV2 and J usage is TRBJ1-5; 7 bases are shared with TRBD1. Per germline, CDR1 SNHLY and CDR2 FYNNEI. This CDR3 contains 15 residues. The J segment lost 6 bases and the V segment lost 5 bases, leaving 10 bases of the junction unmatched.

This sequence joins TRBV4-3 and TRBJ1-4; no firm D call. The germline V gene has CDR1 LGHNA and CDR2 YSLEER. The CDR3 runs to 17 residues. V lost 6 bases and J lost 3, with 20 bases in between. The CDR3 protein is CASSPHPPPRANEKLFF. The CDR3 DNA sequence: TGCGCCAGCAGTCCTCACCCACCACCCCGGGCTAATGAAAAACTGTTTTTT.

The genes are TRBV4-3 and TRBJ2-1, with 7 positions matching TRBD2. Trimming took 3 bases from V and 5 from J; bases not matched to a gene: 1. The CDR3 is 13 residues long. From germline, CDR1 is LGHNA and CDR2 YSLEER. Here the CDR3 reads CASSQGTNNEQFF. The CDR3 region has the DNA TGCGCCAGCAGCCAGGGGACTAACAATGAGCAGTTCTTC.

The chain uses TRBV5-1 and TRBJ2-3; the D gene is possibly TRBD1 (6 bases). The CDR3 runs 15 residues. The V and J ends lost 1 base and 2 bases respectively, with 11 bases between them. Germline V gene lookup returns CDR1 SGHRS and CDR2 YFSETQ. The CDR3 loop reads CASSLSGVPTDTQYF. In DNA form, the CDR3 reads TGCGCCAGCAGCTTGTCAGGGGTTCCCACAGATACGCAGTATTTT.

This chain connects TRBV16 to TRBJ1-5, with 10 bases that match TRBD1. V lost 2 bases to trimming and J lost 7 bases; unmatched junction nucleotides: 5. Germline V gives CDR1 KGHSY, CDR2 FQNENV. The CDR3 loop spans 15 amino acids. CDR3 amino acids: CASSQGDRGRQPQHF. CDR3 coding DNA: TGTGCCAGCAGCCAAGGGGACAGGGGCCGGCAGCCCCAGCATTTT.

The V and J genes are TRBV5-1 and TRBJ2-5, with 8 bases aligning to TRBD1. Germline V CDR1 and CDR2: SGHRS, YFSETQ. V trimming: 4 bases; J trimming: 5 bases; junction bases outside the gene matches: 10. This CDR3 contains 15 residues. CDR3 DNA sequence: TGCGCCAGCAGCGAAGACAGGGGTAACGGGGAGACCCAGTACTTC. Amino acid sequence: CASSEDRGNGETQYF. Filled out from reference TRBV5-1 and TRBJ2-5, the complete variable domain reads KAGVTQTPRYLIKTRGQQVTLSCSPISGHRSVSWYQQTPGQGLQFLFEYFSETQRNKGNFPGRFSGRQFSNSRSEMNVSTLELGDSALYLCASSEDRGNGETQYFGPGTRLLVL.

The gene calls are TRBV2 and TRBJ2-7, with D unclear. The CDR3 runs to 13 residues. CDR1 is SNHLY and CDR2 is FYNNEI in the germline V gene. V gave up 4 bases and J gave up 7 bases, with 14 bases separating them. This chain's CDR3 is CASSVPQQQEQYF. CDR3 in DNA: TGTGCCAGCAGTGTACCGCAACAGCAAGAGCAGTACTTC.

This clone has just a few counts. The CDR3 here is CASKGETGETQYF. DNA of the CDR3: TGTGCCAGCAAGGGGGAAACGGGGGAGACCCAGTACTTC. The rearrangement joins TRBV6-1 to TRBJ2-5; possibly TRBD1 for D (6 bases). V dropped 7 bases and J dropped 5 bases, with 14 bases sitting between them. CDR1 MNHNS and CDR2 SASEGT come from the germline V gene. The CDR3 loop spans 13 amino acids.

This clone was found a few times. The CDR3 here is CASSDLAGRAYNEQFF. In DNA, the CDR3 is TGTGCCAGTAGTGACCTGGCCGGGAGGGCCTACAATGAGCAGTTCTTC. The rearrangement joins TRBV19 to TRBJ2-1; 8 bases map to TRBD2. This CDR3 is built from 16 residues. Looked up from germline, CDR1 is LNHDA and CDR2 is SQIVND (reference sequence). V shed 5 bases and J 2 bases; nucleotides not matched to a gene: 8. Filled out from reference TRBV19 and TRBJ2-1, the complete variable domain reads DGGITQSPKYLFRKEGQNVTLSCEQNLNHDAMYWYRQDPGQGLRLIYYSQIVNDFQKGDIAEGYSVSREKKESFPLTVTSAQKNPTAFYLCASSDLAGRAYNEQFFGPGTRLTVL.

This clone showed up just a few times. The CDR3 reads CASSLSPAQSTQYF. The CDR3 DNA sequence: TGTGCCAGCAGCTTAAGTCCTGCACAGAGTACGCAGTATTTT. This rearrangement joins TRBV5-8 to TRBJ2-3; unclear D gene. The germline V gene encodes CDR1 SGHTS and CDR2 YDEGEE. The germline V and J ends were trimmed by 2 bases and 8 bases, with 15 bases remaining between them. This CDR3 has 14 amino acids.

This chain links TRBV7-9 with TRBJ2-5, with TRBD2 matching over 10 bases. CDR1 is SEHNR, CDR2 FQNEAQ, per germline (reference sequence). The CDR3 has 16 amino acids. V was pared by 5 bases and J by 2 bases, with 8 bases of the junction left unmatched. The DNA of the CDR3 is TGTGCCAGCAGCCCTGCTCCACTAGCGGGACAAGAGACCCAGTACTTC. The encoded protein is CASSPAPLAGQETQYF.

There are a few counts of this clone. The rearrangement joins TRBV4-3 to TRBJ1-4, with D maybe TRBD1 (6 bases). The CDR3 is 15 residues long. Germline V lookup: CDR1 LGHNA, CDR2 YSLEER. The germline V and J ends were trimmed by 1 base and 8 bases, with 14 bases remaining between them. The CDR3 DNA is TGCGCCAGCAGCCAAGTGGGGGGGGGCGAGGAAAAACTGTTTTTT. Its translation is CASSQVGGGEEKLFF.

This clone was observed a handful of times. The chain carries TRBV4-1 and TRBJ1-2, with no clear D. V shed 1 base and J shed 5 bases, with 14 bases lying between them. Germline CDR1 is MGHRA and CDR2 is YSYEKL. This CDR3 has 15 amino acids. The CDR3 nucleotides are TGCGCCAGCAGCCAAGCCGGCTTTGGGCCTTATGGCTACACCTTC. Protein sequence: CASSQAGFGPYGYTF.

This clone was observed a handful of times. The V call is TRBV18, the J call TRBJ1-6; no clear D gene. Germline lookup yields CDR1 KGHSH and CDR2 LQKENI. The CDR3 is 15 amino acids. Trimming took 3 bases from V and 14 from J, leaving 20 bases between them. The CDR3 reads CASSPGLQQPLTLHF. The CDR3 DNA sequence: TGTGCCAGCTCACCTGGACTGCAGCAACCTCTTACCCTCCACTTT.

This clone was found a few times. V gene TRBV18 combines with J gene TRBJ2-2, with D maybe TRBD2 (6 bases). V was clipped by 3 bases and J by 2 bases, with 7 bases between them. The CDR3 loop spans 14 amino acids. The germline gives CDR1 KGHSH, CDR2 LQKENI. The CDR3 loop reads CASSPEGNTGELFF. CDR3 bases: TGTGCCAGCTCACCGGAGGGAAACACCGGGGAGCTGTTTTTT.